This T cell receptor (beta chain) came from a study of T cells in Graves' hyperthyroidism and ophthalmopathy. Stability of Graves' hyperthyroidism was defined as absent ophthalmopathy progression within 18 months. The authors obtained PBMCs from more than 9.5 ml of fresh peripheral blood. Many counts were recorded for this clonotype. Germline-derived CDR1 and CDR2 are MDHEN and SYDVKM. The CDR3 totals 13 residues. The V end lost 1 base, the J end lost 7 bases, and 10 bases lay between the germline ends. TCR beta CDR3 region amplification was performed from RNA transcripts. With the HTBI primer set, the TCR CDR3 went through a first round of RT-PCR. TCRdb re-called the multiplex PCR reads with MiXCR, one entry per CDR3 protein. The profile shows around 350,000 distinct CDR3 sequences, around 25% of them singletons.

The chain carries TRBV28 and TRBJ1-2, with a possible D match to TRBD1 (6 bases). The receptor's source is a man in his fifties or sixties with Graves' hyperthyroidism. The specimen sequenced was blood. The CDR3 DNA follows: TGTGCCAGCAGTTTATTGGGGGCGTTTGGCTACACCTTC. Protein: CASSLLGAFGYTF.